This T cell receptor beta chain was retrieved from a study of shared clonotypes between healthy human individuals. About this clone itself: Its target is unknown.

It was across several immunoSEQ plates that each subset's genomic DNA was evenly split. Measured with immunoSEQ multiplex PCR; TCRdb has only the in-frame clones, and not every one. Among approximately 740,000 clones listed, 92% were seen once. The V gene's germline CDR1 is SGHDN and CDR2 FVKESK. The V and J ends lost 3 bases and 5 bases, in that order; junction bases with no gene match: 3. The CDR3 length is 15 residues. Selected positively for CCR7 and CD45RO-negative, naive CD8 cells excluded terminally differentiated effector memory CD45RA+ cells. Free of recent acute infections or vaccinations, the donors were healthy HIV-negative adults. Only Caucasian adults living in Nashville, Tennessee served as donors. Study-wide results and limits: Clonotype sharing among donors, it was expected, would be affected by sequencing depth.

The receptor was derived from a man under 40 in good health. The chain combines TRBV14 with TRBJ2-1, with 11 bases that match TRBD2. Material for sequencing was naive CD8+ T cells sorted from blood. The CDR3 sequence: CASSQTSGVNNEQFF. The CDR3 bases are TGTGCCAGCAGCCAGACTAGCGGGGTTAACAATGAGCAGTTCTTC.